This T cell receptor (beta chain) was found in a study of blood T cell repertoires in COVID-19. This clone was found a few times. Measured with immunoSEQ multiplex PCR; TCRdb has only the in-frame clones, and not every one. The sample consists of 150,000 to 200,000 clones, around 83% of them appearing once. The CDR3 is 16 residues long. After removal of 6 bases from V and 1 base from J, the junction contained 9 bases not matched to a gene. Looked up from germline, CDR1 is MDHEN and CDR2 is SYDVKM. V and J are TRBV28 and TRBJ1-1, with 9 bases matching TRBD1. Source material: peripheral blood. The clonotype was recovered from a woman aged 65 to 85 with COVID-19, enrolled during active disease. CDR3 protein: CASSPIPGQGNTEAFF. Written as DNA, the CDR3 is TGTGCCAGCAGCCCAATACCGGGACAGGGGAACACTGAAGCTTTCTTT.